The 4 T cell receptor beta chains in this list originate from one sample, sequenced in a study of cytomegalovirus exposure and HLA in healthy donors. The PCR employed 60 Vbeta primers together with 13 Jbeta primers. The protocol was immunoSEQ multiplex PCR, while the TCRdb copy is restricted to in-frame clones and leaves out a portion. The table lists under 200,000 clones, approximately 85% of them singletons, with 2.3% in the top ten. Sequencing input: PBMCs. All receptors derive from a woman in her forties or fifties in good health and CMV-seronegative.

DNA for the CDR3: TGTGCCAGCAGGGCGGGAGCCCTAATTCGGGGGCCCTACGAGCAGTACTTC. Encoded protein: CASRAGALIRGPYEQYF. This rearrangement joins TRBV27 to TRBJ2-7; D perhaps matches TRBD2 (7 bases). V was clipped by 6 bases and J by 2 bases, with 23 bases between them. Germline CDR1 reads MNHEY; CDR2 reads SMNVEV (reference sequence). This CDR3 is 17 amino acids long.

This clone came up a few times. The chain couples TRBV7-9 to TRBJ2-3; 7 nucleotides align to TRBD2. Germline V gives CDR1 SEHNR, CDR2 FQNEAQ (reference sequence). The CDR3 consists of 17 residues. V gave up 5 bases and J gave up 1 base; unmatched junction bases: 12. CDR3 nucleotides: TGTGCCAGCAGCCTGTTCGTCGGGGGGACGGGCACAGATACGCAGTATTTT. This gives the protein CASSLFVGGTGTDTQYF.

The chain joins TRBV5-6 to TRBJ2-7; the match to TRBD1 covers 9 bases. V shed 3 bases, J shed 2 bases, and the junction held 0 bases outside the gene matches. CDR1 is SGHDT, CDR2 YYEEEE, per germline. This CDR3 has 13 amino acids. In nucleotides, the CDR3 is TGTGCCAGCAGCTGGGACAGGGCCTACGAGCAGTACTTC. It is translated as CASSWDRAYEQYF. The whole variable domain, filled in from reference TRBV5-6 and TRBJ2-7, reads DAGVTQSPTHLIKTRGQQVTLRCSPKSGHDTVSWYQQALGQGPQFIFQYYEEEERQRGNFPDRFSGHQFPNYSSELNVNALLLGDSALYLCASSWDRAYEQYFGPGTRLTVT.

The rearrangement links TRBV4-3 to TRBJ1-6; 9 positions match TRBD1. The CDR3 spans 15 residues. With V trimmed by 3 bases and J by 9 bases, 6 bases remained unmatched. Per germline, CDR1 LGHNA and CDR2 YSLEER. CDR3: CASSQAGTGSSPLHF. DNA for the CDR3: TGCGCCAGCAGCCAGGCCGGGACAGGGAGTTCACCCCTCCACTTT.